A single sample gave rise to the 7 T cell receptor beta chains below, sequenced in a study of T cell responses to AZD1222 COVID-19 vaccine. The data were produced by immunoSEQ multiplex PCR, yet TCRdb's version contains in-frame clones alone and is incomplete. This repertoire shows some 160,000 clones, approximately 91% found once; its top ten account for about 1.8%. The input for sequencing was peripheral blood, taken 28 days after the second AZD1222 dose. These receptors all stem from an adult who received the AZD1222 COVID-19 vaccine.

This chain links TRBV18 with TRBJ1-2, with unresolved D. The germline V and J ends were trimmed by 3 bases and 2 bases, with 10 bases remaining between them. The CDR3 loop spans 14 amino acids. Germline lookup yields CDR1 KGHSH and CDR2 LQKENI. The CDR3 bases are TGTGCCAGCTCACCCGACGGAGGAAACTATGGCTACACCTTC. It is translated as CASSPDGGNYGYTF.

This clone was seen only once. The CDR3 spells CASSGQGAPDTQYF. The CDR3 DNA sequence: TGCGCCAGCAGTGGACAGGGGGCACCAGATACGCAGTATTTT. The gene calls are TRBV5-1 and TRBJ2-3; TRBD1 agrees at 11 bases. The CDR3 contains 14 residues. Germline trimming cut 5 bases from V and 4 bases from J; bases unmatched to any gene: 3. Germline lookup yields CDR1 SGHRS and CDR2 YFSETQ.

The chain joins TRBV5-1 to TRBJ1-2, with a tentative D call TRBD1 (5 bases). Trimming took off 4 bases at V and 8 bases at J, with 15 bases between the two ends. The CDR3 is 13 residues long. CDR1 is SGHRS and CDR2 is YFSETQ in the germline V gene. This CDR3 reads CASSPQGSSGYTF. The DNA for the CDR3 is TGCGCCAGCAGCCCCCAGGGTTCGAGCGGCTACACCTTC. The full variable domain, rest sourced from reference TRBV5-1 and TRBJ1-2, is KAGVTQTPRYLIKTRGQQVTLSCSPISGHRSVSWYQQTPGQGLQFLFEYFSETQRNKGNFPGRFSGRQFSNSRSEMNVSTLELGDSALYLCASSPQGSSGYTFGSGTRLTVV.

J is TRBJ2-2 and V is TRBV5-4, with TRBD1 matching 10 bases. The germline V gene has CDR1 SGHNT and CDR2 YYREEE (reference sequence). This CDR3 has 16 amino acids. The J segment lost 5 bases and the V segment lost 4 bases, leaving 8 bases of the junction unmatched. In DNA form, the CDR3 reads TGTGCCAGCAGCCTCCCGGGACAGGGGTTGACCGGGGAGCTGTTTTTT. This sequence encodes CASSLPGQGLTGELFF. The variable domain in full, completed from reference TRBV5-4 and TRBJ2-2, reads ETGVTQSPTHLIKTRGQQVTLRCSSQSGHNTVSWYQQALGQGPQFIFQYYREEENGRGNFPPRFSGLQFPNYSSELNVNALELDDSALYLCASSLPGQGLTGELFFGEGSRLTVL.

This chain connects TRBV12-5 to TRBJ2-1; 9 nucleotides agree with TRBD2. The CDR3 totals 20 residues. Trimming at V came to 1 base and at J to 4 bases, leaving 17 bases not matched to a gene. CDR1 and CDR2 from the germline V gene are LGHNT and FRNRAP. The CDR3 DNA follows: TGTGCTAGTGGTTTGGAGCTACTGGTAGTAGCGGGAGTATCTTACAATGAGCAGTTCTTC. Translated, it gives CASGLELLVVAGVSYNEQFF.

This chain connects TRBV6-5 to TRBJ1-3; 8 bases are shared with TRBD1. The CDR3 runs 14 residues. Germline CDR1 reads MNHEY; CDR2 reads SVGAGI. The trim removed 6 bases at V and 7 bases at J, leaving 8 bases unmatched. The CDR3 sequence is CASSPGGRGNTIYF. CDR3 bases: TGTGCCAGCAGCCCAGGGGGCAGGGGGAACACCATATATTTT.

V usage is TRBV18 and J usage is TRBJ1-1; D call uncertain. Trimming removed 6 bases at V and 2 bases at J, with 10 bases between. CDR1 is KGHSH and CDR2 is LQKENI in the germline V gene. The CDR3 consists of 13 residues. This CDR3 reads CASSLSDNTEAFF. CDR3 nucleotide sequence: TGTGCCAGCTCCCTATCAGACAACACTGAAGCTTTCTTT.